The rows below give T cell receptor beta chains drawn from one sample of a study of blood T cell repertoires in COVID-19. Generated by immunoSEQ multiplex PCR, the TCRdb table keeps only in-frame clones and is missing some. This table has some 430,000 clones, around 90% appearing once. The sequenced sample consisted of PBMCs or T cells enriched from blood (not recorded which). The receptors stem from a man younger than 30 who had recovered from COVID-19. CDR3s include the opening cysteine and the closing phenylalanine or tryptophan. Each record gives: D gene, clone size, CDR3 length, V gene, J gene, CDR3 protein, CDR3 DNA. The D gene is left open where the match is weak. Expanded clones get a size class; other rows say once, few or many, or leave the size out.

TRBD1	.	14	TRBV5-1	TRBJ2-5	CASSPDRGRETQYF	TGCGCCAGCAGCCCGGACAGGGGACGTGAGACCCAGTACTTC
.	.	13	TRBV12-3/TRBV12-4	TRBJ2-7	CASSGRNSYEQYF	TGTGCCAGCAGTGGCAGGAACTCCTACGAGCAGTACTTC
.	.	14	TRBV5-4	TRBJ1-2	CASSTPLDRSGYTF	TGTGCCAGCAGCACTCCGCTTGACAGGTCTGGCTACACCTTC
TRBD2	.	13	TRBV28	TRBJ2-3	CASSTSGTDTQYF	TGTGCCAGCAGTACTAGCGGCACAGATACGCAGTATTTT
.	.	13	TRBV12-5	TRBJ1-5	CASSSGSEQPQHF	TGTGCTAGTTCCTCGGGATCCGAACAGCCCCAGCATTTT
TRBD1	.	14	TRBV7-9	TRBJ1-2	CASSFTGGEGGYTF	TGTGCCAGCAGCTTTACAGGGGGCGAAGGAGGCTACACCTTC
.	many	14	TRBV28	TRBJ2-7	CASSLLGALYEQYF	TGTGCCAGCAGTTTATTAGGGGCTCTGTACGAGCAGTACTTC
.	.	13	TRBV11-2	TRBJ1-1	CASSFLRDTEAFF	TGTGCCAGCAGCTTTCTCAGGGACACTGAAGCTTTCTTT
TRBD2	.	17	TRBV7-9	TRBJ2-1	CASSLGTSGIVFDEQFF	TGTGCCAGCAGCTTGGGGACTAGCGGGATTGTCTTCGATGAGCAGTTCTTC
TRBD1	.	14	TRBV5-4	TRBJ1-5	CASSLGQGDQPQHF	TGTGCCAGCAGCTTGGGTCAGGGGGATCAGCCCCAGCATTTT
.	.	14	TRBV27	TRBJ1-6	CASSSRGGSSPLHF	TGTGCCAGCAGTTCCCGGGGGGGAAGTTCACCCCTCCACTTT
TRBD1	.	14	TRBV27	TRBJ1-2	CASTPGGTVSGYTF	TGTGCCAGCACCCCGGGAGGGACAGTCAGTGGCTACACCTTC
TRBD1	.	19	TRBV7-9	TRBJ1-3	CASRRLRDRGPYSGNTIYF	TGTGCCAGCCGGCGACTGAGGGACAGGGGGCCCTACTCTGGAAACACCATATATTTT
.	.	13	TRBV19	TRBJ1-6	CASSDFAEIPLHF	TGTGCCAGTAGTGACTTCGCCGAGATCCCCCTCCACTTT
.	.	16	TRBV30	TRBJ1-4	CAWSEAQGSANEKLFF	TGTGCCTGGAGTGAGGCCCAGGGTTCGGCTAATGAAAAACTGTTTTTT
.	once	15	TRBV5-8	TRBJ2-6	CASSSAGPGANVLTF	TGTGCCAGCAGTAGTGCGGGGCCTGGGGCCAACGTCCTGACTTTC
.	once	15	TRBV5-1	TRBJ2-3	CASSLAAYSTDTQYF	TGCGCCAGCAGCTTGGCCGCGTACAGCACAGATACGCAGTATTTT
TRBD1	.	14	TRBV5-1	TRBJ1-4	CASSLDRGGEKLFF	TGCGCCAGCAGCTTGGACAGGGGAGGTGAAAAACTGTTTTTT
.	.	13	TRBV27	TRBJ1-1	CASSSGGWTEAFF	TGTGCCAGCAGTTCTGGGGGCTGGACTGAAGCTTTCTTT
.	.	13	TRBV10-1	TRBJ2-3	CASSEQGTDTQYF	TGCGCCAGCAGTGAGCAGGGCACAGATACGCAGTATTTT
.	.	13	TRBV10-3	TRBJ1-5	CAISTDGNQPQHF	TGTGCCATCAGCACCGACGGGAATCAGCCCCAGCATTTT
TRBD1	.	15	TRBV13	TRBJ2-7	CASFDRTGGSYEQYF	TGTGCCAGCTTCGATAGGACAGGGGGCTCCTACGAGCAGTACTTC
TRBD1	once	16	TRBV6-6	TRBJ1-1	CASTVRWDRRNTEAFF	TGTGCCAGCACCGTCAGATGGGACAGGAGGAACACTGAAGCTTTCTTT
TRBD2	.	19	TRBV9	TRBJ2-1	CASSVDSMGRDFSLDEQFF	TGTGCCAGCAGCGTAGATTCGATGGGGAGGGACTTCTCCCTTGATGAGCAGTTCTTC
.	.	13	TRBV5-1	TRBJ1-1	CAASKDMNTEAFF	TGCGCCGCCAGCAAGGACATGAACACTGAAGCTTTCTTT
TRBD1	.	17	TRBV2	TRBJ1-6	CASSAKRTGGGNSPLHF	TGTGCCAGCAGCGCCAAAAGGACAGGGGGCGGTAATTCACCCCTCCACTTT
.	.	20	TRBV28	TRBJ2-6	CASETKSGPMIPSGANVLTF	TGTGCCAGCGAAACTAAATCGGGTCCAATGATACCCTCTGGGGCCAACGTCCTGACTTTC
TRBD1	.	15	TRBV19	TRBJ1-6	CASTPQQGAGSPLHF	TGTGCCAGTACCCCACAACAGGGGGCGGGGTCACCCCTCCACTTT
TRBD2	.	16	TRBV7-8	TRBJ2-1	CASSLESGRAGNEQFF	TGTGCCAGCAGCTTAGAGAGCGGGAGGGCCGGGAATGAGCAGTTCTTC
.	.	14	TRBV18	TRBJ1-5	CASSPDGPGQPQHF	TGTGCCAGCTCCCCCGACGGCCCGGGTCAGCCCCAGCATTTT
.	.	16	TRBV21-1	TRBJ1-3	CASSKFPGRGGNTIYF	TGTGCCAGCAGCAAATTCCCGGGGCGGGGTGGAAACACCATATATTTT
.	once	13	TRBV19	TRBJ1-2	CATAGPGDYGYTF	TGTGCCACCGCGGGACCAGGCGACTATGGCTACACCTTC
.	.	13	TRBV27	TRBJ1-2	CASTTSGNYGYTF	TGTGCCAGCACCACTTCAGGGAACTATGGCTACACCTTC
.	.	15	TRBV2	TRBJ1-2	CASSELRRGGDAWVF	TGTGCCAGCAGTGAACTTCGGAGAGGGGGGGACGCCTGGGTCTTC
.	.	16	TRBV9	TRBJ1-1	CASSVGQGIMNTEAFF	TGTGCCAGCAGCGTAGGTCAGGGGATCATGAACACTGAAGCTTTCTTT
TRBD2	.	16	TRBV5-5	TRBJ2-1	CASRRVGTSLVNEQFF	TGTGCCAGCAGGAGAGTCGGGACTAGCCTGGTCAATGAGCAGTTCTTC
TRBD1	once	16	TRBV18	TRBJ1-6	CASSPQGTGMNRPLHF	TGTGCCAGCTCACCACAAGGGACAGGGATGAATCGGCCCCTCCACTTT
TRBD1	.	15	TRBV7-6	TRBJ1-4	CASSLARGQSEKLFF	TGTGCCAGCAGCTTAGCGAGGGGGCAGAGTGAAAAACTGTTTTTT
.	.	12	TRBV24-1	TRBJ1-4	CATSEAGEKLFF	TGTGCCACCAGTGAGGCAGGTGAAAAACTGTTTTTT
.	.	17	TRBV5-6	TRBJ1-6	CASSRRMMERGTSPLHF	TGTGCCAGCAGCCGCCGAATGATGGAACGGGGGACCTCACCCCTCCACTTT